The source of this T cell receptor (beta chain) is a study of T cells in Graves' hyperthyroidism and ophthalmopathy. Points from the study as a whole: Blood also showed most of the thyroid clonotypes that were expanded above 0.001.

The study excluded patients with uncontrolled infection, other autoimmune disease, pregnancy or lactation. The V gene lost 8 bases and the J gene lost 1 base, with 9 bases spanning the gap. Looked up from germline, CDR1 is MNHEY and CDR2 is SVGEGT. The CDR3 has 13 residues. TCR beta CDR3 regions were amplified from RNA. First-round RT-PCR targeting the TCR CDR3 was performed with the HTBI primer set. TCRdb independently ran MiXCR on the multiplex PCR reads; one entry per CDR3 protein. The sample has under 350,000 distinct CDR3 sequences; over 15% are singletons. This clonotype was counted between two and nine times. Its antigen is not known.

The J gene is TRBJ1-3, the V gene TRBV6-2 or TRBV6-3, with D uncertain. The sequencing input was blood. This receptor was taken from a woman aged 45-60 years with Graves' hyperthyroidism. CDR3 nucleotide sequence: TGTGCCAGCGTATCGACATCTGGAAACACCATATATTTT. This encodes CASVSTSGNTIYF.